This T cell receptor (beta chain) came from a study of blood T cell repertoires in COVID-19. Sequencing used immunoSEQ multiplex PCR; TCRdb keeps in-frame clones, though not all of them. The repertoire includes some 240,000 clones, around 83% of them detected once, and 9.7% sits in the top ten. This CDR3 has 17 amino acids. V lost 0 bases to trimming and J lost 5 bases, with 16 bases between them. Germline V lookup: CDR1 LGHDT, CDR2 YNNKEL (reference sequence). This receptor was identified in a man aged 50-60 years with active or convalescent COVID-19. The chain is built from TRBV3-1 (or the pseudogene TRBV3-2) and TRBJ2-2, with D possibly matching TRBD1 (6 bases). The sequenced sample was peripheral blood. The CDR3 loop reads CASSQEEARGRTGELFF. In nucleotides, the CDR3 is TGTGCCAGCAGCCAAGAGGAGGCCAGGGGAAGAACCGGGGAGCTGTTTTTT.